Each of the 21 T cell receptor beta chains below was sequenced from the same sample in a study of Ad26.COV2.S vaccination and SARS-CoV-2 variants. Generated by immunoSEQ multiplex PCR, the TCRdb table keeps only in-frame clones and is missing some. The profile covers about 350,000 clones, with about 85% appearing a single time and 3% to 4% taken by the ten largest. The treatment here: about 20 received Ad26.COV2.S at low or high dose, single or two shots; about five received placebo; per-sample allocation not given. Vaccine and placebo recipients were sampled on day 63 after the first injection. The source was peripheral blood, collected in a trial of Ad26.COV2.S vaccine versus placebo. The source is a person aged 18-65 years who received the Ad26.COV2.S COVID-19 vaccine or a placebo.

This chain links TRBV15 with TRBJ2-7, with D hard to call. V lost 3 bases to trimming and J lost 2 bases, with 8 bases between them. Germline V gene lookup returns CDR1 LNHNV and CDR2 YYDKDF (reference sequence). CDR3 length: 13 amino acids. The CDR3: CATSRSIAYEQYF. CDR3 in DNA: TGTGCCACCAGCAGGTCCATCGCCTACGAGCAGTACTTC.

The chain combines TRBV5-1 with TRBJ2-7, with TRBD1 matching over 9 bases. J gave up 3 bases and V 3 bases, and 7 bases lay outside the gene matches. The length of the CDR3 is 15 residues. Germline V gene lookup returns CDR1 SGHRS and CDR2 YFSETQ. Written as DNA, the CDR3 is TGCGCCAGCAGCTCCGGACAGGGACAGGGCTACGAGCAGTACTTC. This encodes CASSSGQGQGYEQYF.

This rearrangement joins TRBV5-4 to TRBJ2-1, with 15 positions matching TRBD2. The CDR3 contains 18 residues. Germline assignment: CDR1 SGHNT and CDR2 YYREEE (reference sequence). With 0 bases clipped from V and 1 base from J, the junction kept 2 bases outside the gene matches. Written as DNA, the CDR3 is TGTGCCAGCAGCTTGGGCGGGACTAGCGGGAGGTCCTACAATGAGCAGTTCTTC. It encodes CASSLGGTSGRSYNEQFF.

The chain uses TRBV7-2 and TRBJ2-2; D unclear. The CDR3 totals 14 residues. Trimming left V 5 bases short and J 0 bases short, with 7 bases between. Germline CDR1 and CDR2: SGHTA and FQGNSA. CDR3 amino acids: CASSLGANTGELFF. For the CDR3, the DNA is TGTGCCAGCAGCCTAGGAGCGAACACCGGGGAGCTGTTTTTT.

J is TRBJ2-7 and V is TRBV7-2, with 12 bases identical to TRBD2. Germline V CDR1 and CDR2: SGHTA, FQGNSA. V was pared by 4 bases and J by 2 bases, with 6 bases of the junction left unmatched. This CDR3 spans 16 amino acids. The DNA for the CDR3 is TGTGCCAGCAGCTCACGGACTAGCGGGAACCCCTACGAGCAGTACTTC. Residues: CASSSRTSGNPYEQYF. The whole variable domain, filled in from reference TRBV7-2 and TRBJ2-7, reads GAGVSQSPSNKVTEKGKDVELRCDPISGHTALYWYRQSLGQGLEFLIYFQGNSAPDKSGLPSDRFSAERTGGSVSTLTIQRTQQEDSAVYLCASSSRTSGNPYEQYFGPGTRLTVT.

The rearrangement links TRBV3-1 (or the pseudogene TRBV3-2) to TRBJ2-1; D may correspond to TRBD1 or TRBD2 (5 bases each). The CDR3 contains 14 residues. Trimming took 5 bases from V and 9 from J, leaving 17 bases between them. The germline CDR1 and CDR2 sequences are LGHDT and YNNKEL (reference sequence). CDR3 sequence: CASSSTERGGEQFF. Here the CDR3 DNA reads TGTGCCAGCAGCTCCACTGAGAGGGGTGGTGAGCAGTTCTTC.

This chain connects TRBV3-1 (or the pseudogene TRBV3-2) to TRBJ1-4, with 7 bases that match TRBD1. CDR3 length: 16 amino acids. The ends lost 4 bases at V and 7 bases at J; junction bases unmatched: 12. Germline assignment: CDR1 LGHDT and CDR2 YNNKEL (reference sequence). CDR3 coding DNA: TGTGCCAGCAGCCGAGACTGGGGAGGGGGCGGTGAAAAACTGTTTTTT. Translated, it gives CASSRDWGGGGEKLFF.

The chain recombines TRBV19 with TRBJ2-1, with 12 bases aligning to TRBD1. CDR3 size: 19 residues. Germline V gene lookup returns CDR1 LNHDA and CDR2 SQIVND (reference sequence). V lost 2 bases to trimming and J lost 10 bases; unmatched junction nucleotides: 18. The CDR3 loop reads CASSINYRGTGQGAREQFF. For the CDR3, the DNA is TGTGCCAGTAGTATAAATTATCGGGGAACGGGACAGGGGGCGAGGGAGCAGTTCTTC.

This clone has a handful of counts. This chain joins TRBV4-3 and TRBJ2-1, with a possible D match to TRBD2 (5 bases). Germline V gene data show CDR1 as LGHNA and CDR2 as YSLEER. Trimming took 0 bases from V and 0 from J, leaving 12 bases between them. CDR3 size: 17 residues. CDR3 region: CASSQDGGQSSYNEQFF. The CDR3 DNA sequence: TGCGCCAGCAGCCAAGATGGAGGTCAGAGCTCCTACAATGAGCAGTTCTTC.

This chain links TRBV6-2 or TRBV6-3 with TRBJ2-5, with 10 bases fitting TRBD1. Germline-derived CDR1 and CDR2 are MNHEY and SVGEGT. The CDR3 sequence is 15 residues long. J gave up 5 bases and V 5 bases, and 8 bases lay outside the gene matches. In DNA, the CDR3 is TGTGCCAGCAGTCGGGGACAGGGGTTTTGGGAGACCCAGTACTTC. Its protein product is CASSRGQGFWETQYF.

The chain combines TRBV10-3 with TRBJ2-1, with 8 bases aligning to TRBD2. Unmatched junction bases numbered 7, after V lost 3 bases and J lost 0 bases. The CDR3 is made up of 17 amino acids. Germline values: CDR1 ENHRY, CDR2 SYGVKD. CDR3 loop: CAISETSGVSSYNEQFF. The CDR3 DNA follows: TGTGCCATCAGTGAAACTAGCGGAGTGAGCTCCTACAATGAGCAGTTCTTC.

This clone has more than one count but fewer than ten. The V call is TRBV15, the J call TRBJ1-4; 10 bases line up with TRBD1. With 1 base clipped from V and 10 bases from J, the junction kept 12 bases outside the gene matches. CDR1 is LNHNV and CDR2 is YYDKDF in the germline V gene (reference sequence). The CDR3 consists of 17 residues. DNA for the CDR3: TGTGCCACCAGCAGAGGACAACGACAGGGGGCGCGGGGAAAACTGTTTTTT. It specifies CATSRGQRQGARGKLFF.

CDR3 protein: CADSGTRYYGYTF. The CDR3 region has the DNA TGTGCCGACTCGGGGACGAGGTACTATGGCTACACCTTC. The chain has TRBV2 and TRBJ1-2, with D tentatively TRBD1 (5 bases). Germline V CDR1 and CDR2: SNHLY, FYNNEI. This CDR3 is 13 amino acids long. Trimming shortened V by 11 bases and J by 3 bases, and 16 bases separated the two germline ends. The full variable domain, in which reference TRBV2 and TRBJ1-2 provide the parts outside the CDR3, is EPEVTQTPSHQVTQMGQEVILRCVPISNHLYFYWYRQILGQKVEFLVSFYNNEISEKSEIFDDQFSVERPDGSNFTLKIRSTKLEDSAMYFCADSGTRYYGYTFGSGTRLTVV.

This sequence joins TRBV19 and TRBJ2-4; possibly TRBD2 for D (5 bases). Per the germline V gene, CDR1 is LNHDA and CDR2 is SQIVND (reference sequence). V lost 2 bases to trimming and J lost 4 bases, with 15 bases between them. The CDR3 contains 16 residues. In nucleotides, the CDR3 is TGTGCCAGTAGTATATCGGGAAACCTGGGAAAAAACATTCAGTACTTC. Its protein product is CASSISGNLGKNIQYF.

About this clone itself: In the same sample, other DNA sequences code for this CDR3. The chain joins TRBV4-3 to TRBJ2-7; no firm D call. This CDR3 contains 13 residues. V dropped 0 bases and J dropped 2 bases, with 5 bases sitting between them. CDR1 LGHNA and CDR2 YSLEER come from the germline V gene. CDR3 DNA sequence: TGCGCCAGCAGCCAAGACAGAGCCTACGAGCAGTACTTC. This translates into CASSQDRAYEQYF.

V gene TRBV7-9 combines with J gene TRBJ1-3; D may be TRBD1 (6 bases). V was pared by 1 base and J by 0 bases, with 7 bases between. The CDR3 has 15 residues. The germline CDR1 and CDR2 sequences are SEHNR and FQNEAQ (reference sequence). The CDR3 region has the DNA TGTGCCAGCAGCTTAGAAGGGGGCTCTGGAAACACCATATATTTT. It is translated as CASSLEGGSGNTIYF.

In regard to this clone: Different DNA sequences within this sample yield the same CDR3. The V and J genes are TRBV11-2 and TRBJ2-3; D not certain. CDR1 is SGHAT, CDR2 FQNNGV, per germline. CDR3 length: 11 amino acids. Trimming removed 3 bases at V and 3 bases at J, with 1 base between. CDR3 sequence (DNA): TGTGCCAGCAGCTTGACAGATACGCAGTATTTT. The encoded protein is CASSLTDTQYF.

The CDR3 DNA follows: TGTGCCAGCAGGTCCGACCACGAGCAGTACTTC. It encodes CASRSDHEQYF. The chain is built from TRBV12-3 or TRBV12-4 and TRBJ2-7; unclear D gene. The CDR3 runs 11 residues. Trimming cost V 6 bases and J 5 bases, with 8 bases left between them.

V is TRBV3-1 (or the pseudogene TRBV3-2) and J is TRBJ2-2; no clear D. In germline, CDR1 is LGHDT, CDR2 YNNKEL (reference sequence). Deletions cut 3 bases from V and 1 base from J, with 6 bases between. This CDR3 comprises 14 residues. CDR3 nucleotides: TGTGCCAGCAGCCAGAAACTGAACACCGGGGAGCTGTTTTTT. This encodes CASSQKLNTGELFF.

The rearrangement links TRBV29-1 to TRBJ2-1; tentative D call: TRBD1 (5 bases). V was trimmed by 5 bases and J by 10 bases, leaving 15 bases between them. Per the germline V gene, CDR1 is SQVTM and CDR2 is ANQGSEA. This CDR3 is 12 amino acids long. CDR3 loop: CSVFRQWGEQFF. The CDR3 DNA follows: TGCAGCGTTTTCAGGCAGTGGGGCGAGCAGTTCTTC.

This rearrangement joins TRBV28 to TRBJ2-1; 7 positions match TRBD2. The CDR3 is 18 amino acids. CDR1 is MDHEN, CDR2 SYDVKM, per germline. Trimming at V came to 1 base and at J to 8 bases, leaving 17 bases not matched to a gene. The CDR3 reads CASSLSFLVGGGSYEQFF. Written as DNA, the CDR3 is TGTGCCAGCAGTTTATCCTTCCTCGTCGGCGGGGGTTCGTATGAGCAGTTCTTC.